This TCR beta chain came from a study of blood T cell repertoires in COVID-19. Per the original data handling: Amplified reference gene primers provided the basis for estimating nucleated cell counts. Profiled with immunoSEQ multiplex PCR; TCRdb holds only in-frame clones, not every one. V and J calls and clone size are given by that table; D and trimming were obtained from the DNA. The sample contains 35,000 to 50,000 clones, about 79% of which appear only once. The germline gives CDR1 LNHNV, CDR2 YYDKDF (reference sequence). The CDR3 runs to 14 residues. The V gene lost 2 bases and the J gene lost 0 bases, with 6 bases spanning the gap.

What was sequenced was peripheral blood. The receptor comes from a human donor with acute or convalescent COVID-19. The donor label of this sample is uncertain. V and J are TRBV15 and TRBJ2-3, with D hard to call. CDR3 nucleotide sequence: TGTGCCACCAGCAGACACTTGAGCACAGATACGCAGTATTTT. Amino acid sequence: CATSRHLSTDTQYF.